This entry is about one TCR beta chain. The whole isolated RNA underwent reverse transcription, so sequencing captured expressed TCRB transcripts. Profiling relied on immunoSEQ multiplex PCR, and the TCRdb table lists in-frame clones only, not all of them. Here the sample spans about 360,000 clones, roughly 12% being singletons. These data are taken from a study of beta chain features in type 1 diabetes. After removal of 1 base from V and 1 base from J, the junction contained 3 bases not matched to a gene. The length of the CDR3 is 17 residues. From germline, CDR1 is KGHSH and CDR2 LQKENI. Using CD45RO/CCR7/CD25/CD127/CD95/CD27, CD4+ naive, central memory, regulatory and stem cell-like memory cells were sorted.

The chain links TRBV18 to TRBJ2-6; 8 bases match TRBD1. This clonotype originated in a man younger than 35 in good health. The source material was naive CD4+ T cells from blood. The CDR3 region has the DNA TGTGCCAGCTCACCACGGCAGGGGGCATCTGGGGCCAACGTCCTGACTTTC. Its translation: CASSPRQGASGANVLTF.